Sequencing of this TCR beta chain was carried out in a study of beta chain features in type 1 diabetes. This clone came up a few times. Its antigen is undetermined. Germline CDR1 SGHTA, CDR2 FQGTGA. The CDR3 has 14 residues. The V gene lost 2 bases and the J gene lost 1 base, with 8 bases spanning the gap. Study results and caveats: In every one of the four CD4+ subsets, TCRB CDR3s were moderately but significantly shorter in Type 1 diabetes patients.

Once sorted, every population was more than 95% pure. Expressed TCRB transcripts were sequenced because the isolated RNA had all been reverse transcribed beforehand. Assay used: immunoSEQ multiplex PCR; TCRdb lists only in-frame clones, some missing. The sample holds under 300,000 clones, just over 20% seen once. The sequencing input was naive CD4+ T cells from blood. V and J are TRBV7-3 and TRBJ1-1; D unclear. The clonotype was recovered from a woman aged 40 to 55 with type 1 diabetes. Written as DNA, the CDR3 is TGTGCCAGCAGCTTAGTTCACGGGAACACTGAAGCTTTCTTT. Amino acids: CASSLVHGNTEAFF.